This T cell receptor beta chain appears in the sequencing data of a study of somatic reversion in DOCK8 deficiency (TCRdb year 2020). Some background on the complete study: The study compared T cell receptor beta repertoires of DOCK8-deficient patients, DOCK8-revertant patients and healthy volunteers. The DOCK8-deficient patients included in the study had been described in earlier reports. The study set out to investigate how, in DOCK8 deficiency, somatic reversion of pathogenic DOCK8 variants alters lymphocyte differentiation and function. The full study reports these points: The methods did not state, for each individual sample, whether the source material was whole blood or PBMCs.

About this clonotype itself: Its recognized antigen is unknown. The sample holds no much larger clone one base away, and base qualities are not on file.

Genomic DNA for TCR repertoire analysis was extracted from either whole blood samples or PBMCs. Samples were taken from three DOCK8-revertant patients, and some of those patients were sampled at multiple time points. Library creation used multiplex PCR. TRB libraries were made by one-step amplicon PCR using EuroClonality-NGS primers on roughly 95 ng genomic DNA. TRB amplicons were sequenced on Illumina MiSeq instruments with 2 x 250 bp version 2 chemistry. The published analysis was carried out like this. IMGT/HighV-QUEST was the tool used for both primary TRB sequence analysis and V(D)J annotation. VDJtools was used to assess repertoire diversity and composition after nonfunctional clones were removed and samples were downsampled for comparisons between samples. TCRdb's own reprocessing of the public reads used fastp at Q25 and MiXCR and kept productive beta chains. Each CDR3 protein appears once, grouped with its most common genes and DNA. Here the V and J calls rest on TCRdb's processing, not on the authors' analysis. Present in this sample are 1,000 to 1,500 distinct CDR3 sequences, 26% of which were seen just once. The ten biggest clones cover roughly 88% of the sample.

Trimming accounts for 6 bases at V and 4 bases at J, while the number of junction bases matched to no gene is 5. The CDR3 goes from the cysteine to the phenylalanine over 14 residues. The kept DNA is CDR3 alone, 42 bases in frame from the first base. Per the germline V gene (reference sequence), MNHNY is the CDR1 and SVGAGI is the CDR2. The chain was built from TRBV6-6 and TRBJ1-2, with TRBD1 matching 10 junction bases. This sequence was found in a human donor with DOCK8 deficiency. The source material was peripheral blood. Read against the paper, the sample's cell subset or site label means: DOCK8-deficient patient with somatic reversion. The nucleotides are TGTGCCAGCAGCTCCCGGGACAGGGGCTATGGCTACACCTTC. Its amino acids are CASSSRDRGYGYTF.